This T cell receptor beta chain was sequenced in a study of blood T cell repertoires in COVID-19. Study details: Sites across the United States, Italy and Spain contributed samples from acute and convalescent COVID-19.

The CDR3 loop spans 13 amino acids. The V gene end was trimmed by 4 bases and the J gene end by 1 base; junction bases not matched to a gene: 2. Germline V gene lookup returns CDR1 GTSNPN and CDR2 SVGIG (reference sequence). Two negative PCRs, clearance, or symptom resolution characterized the recovered Cohort 3 donors. The assay was immunoSEQ multiplex PCR, and TCRdb's table has in-frame clones only and misses some. The top ten clones hold 3.5% to 5% of a sample with about 170,000 clones, roughly 83% of them seen once. The origin of this receptor is a woman in her forties or fifties who had recovered from COVID-19. The V and J genes are TRBV30 and TRBJ2-3; TRBD2 matches at 7 bases. Input material: PBMCs or T cells enriched from blood (not recorded which). In nucleotides, the CDR3 is TGTGCCTGGACGCTAGCGGGCACAGATACGCAGTATTTT. It encodes CAWTLAGTDTQYF.